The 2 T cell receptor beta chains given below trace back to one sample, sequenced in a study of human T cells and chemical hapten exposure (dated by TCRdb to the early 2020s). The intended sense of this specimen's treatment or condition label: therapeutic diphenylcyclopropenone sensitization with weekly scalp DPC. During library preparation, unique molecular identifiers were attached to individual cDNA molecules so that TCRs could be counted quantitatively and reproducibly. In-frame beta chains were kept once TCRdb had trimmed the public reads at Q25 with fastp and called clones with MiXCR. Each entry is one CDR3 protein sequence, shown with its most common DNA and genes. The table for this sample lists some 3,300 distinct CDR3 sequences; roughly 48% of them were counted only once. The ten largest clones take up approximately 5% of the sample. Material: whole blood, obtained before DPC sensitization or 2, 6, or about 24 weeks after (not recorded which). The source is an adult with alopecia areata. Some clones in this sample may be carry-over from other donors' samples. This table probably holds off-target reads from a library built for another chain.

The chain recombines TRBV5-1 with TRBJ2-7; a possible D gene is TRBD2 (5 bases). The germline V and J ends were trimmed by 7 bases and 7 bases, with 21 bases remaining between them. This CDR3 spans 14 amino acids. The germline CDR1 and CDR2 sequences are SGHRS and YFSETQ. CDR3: CASRGLDWLGEQYF. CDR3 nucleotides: TGCGCCAGCCGAGGCTTGGACTGGCTAGGGGAGCAGTACTTC.

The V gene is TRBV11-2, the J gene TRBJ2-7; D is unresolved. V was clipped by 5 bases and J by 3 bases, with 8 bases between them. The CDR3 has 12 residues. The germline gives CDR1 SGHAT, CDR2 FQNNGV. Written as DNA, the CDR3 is TGTGCCAGCAGCCCGACGGACTACGAGCAGTACTTC. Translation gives CASSPTDYEQYF.